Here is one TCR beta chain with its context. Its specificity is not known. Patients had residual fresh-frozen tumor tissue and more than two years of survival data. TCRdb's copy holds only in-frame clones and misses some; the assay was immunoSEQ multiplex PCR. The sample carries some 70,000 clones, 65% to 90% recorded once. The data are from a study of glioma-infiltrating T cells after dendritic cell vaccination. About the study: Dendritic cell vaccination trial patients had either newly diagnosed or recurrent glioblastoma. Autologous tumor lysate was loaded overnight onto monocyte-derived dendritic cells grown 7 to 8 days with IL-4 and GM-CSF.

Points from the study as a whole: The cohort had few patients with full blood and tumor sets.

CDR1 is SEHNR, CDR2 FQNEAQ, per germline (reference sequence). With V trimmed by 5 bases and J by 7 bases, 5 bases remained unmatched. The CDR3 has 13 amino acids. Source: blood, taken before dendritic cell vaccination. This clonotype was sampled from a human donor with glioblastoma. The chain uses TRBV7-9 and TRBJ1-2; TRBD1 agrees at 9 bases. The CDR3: CASSRDRDGGYTF. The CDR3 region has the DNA TGTGCCAGCAGCCGGGACAGGGATGGTGGCTACACCTTC.